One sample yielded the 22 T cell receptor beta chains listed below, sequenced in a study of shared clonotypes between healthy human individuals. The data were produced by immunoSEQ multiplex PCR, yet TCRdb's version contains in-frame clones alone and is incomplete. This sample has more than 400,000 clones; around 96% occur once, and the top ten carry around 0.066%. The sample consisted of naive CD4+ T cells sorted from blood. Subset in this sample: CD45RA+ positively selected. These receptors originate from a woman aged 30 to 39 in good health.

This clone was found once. The CDR3: CASSPGAGLAGDKEQFF. DNA of the CDR3: TGTGCCAGCAGCCCGGGGGCAGGACTAGCGGGAGATAAGGAGCAGTTCTTC. The J gene is TRBJ2-1, the V gene TRBV7-2; 13 bases align to TRBD2. The V and J ends lost 5 bases and 10 bases, in that order; junction bases with no gene match: 14. Germline V gene sequence: CDR1 SGHTA, CDR2 FQGNSA. The CDR3 extends over 17 amino acids.

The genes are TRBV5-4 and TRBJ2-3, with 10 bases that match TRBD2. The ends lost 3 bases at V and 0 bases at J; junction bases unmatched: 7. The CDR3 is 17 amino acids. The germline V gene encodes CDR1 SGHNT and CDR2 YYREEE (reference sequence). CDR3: CASSYLLAGFSTDTQYF. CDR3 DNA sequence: TGTGCCAGCAGCTATTTACTAGCGGGATTCAGCACAGATACGCAGTATTTT.

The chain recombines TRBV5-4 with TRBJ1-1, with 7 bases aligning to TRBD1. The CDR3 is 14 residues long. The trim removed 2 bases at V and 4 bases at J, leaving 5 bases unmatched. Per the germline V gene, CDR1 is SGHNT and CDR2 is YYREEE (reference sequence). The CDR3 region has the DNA TGTGCCAGCAGCTTCGGGACAGCCGGCACTGAAGCTTTCTTT. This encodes CASSFGTAGTEAFF.

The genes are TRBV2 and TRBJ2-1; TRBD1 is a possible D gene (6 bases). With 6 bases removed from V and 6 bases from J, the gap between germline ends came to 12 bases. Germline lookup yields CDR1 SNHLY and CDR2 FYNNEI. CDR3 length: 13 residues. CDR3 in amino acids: CASSRQVGNEQFF. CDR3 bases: TGTGCCAGCAGCCGACAGGTGGGCAATGAGCAGTTCTTC.

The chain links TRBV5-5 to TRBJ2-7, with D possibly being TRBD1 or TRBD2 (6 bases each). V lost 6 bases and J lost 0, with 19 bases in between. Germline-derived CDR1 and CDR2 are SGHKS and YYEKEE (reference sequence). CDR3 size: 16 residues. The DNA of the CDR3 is TGTGCCAGCACCGCGGAGGGGGATAGCAGCTCCTACGAGCAGTACTTC. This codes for CASTAEGDSSSYEQYF.

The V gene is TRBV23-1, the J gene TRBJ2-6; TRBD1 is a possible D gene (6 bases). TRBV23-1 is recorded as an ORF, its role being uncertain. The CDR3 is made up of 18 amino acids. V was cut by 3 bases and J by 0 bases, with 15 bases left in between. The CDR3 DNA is TGCGCCAGCAGTCATCCCCAGACAGGACTCTCTGGGGCCAACGTCCTGACTTTC. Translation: CASSHPQTGLSGANVLTF.

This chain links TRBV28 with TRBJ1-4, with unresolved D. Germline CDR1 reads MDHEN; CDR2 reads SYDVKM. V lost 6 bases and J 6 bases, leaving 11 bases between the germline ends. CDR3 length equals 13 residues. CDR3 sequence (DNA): TGTGCCAGCAGCGACCGGTACGATGAAAAACTGTTTTTT. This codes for CASSDRYDEKLFF.

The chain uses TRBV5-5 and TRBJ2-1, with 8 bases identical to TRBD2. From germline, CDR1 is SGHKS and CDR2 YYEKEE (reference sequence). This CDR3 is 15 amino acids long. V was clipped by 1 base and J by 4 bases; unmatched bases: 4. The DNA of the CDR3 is TGTGCCAGCAGCTTGCAAGCGGGAGCTTACAATGAGCAGTTCTTC. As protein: CASSLQAGAYNEQFF.

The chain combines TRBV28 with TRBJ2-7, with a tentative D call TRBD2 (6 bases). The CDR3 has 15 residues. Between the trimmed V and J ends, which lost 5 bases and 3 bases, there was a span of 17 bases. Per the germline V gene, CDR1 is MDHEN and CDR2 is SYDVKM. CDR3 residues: CASSPPGGVIYEQYF. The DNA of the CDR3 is TGTGCCAGCAGTCCCCCCGGCGGGGTAATCTACGAGCAGTACTTC.

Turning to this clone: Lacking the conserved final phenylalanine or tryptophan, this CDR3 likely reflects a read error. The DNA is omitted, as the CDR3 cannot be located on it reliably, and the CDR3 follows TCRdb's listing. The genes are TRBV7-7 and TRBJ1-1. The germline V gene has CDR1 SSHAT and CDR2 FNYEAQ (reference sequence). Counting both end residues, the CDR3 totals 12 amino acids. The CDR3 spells CASSLGRGTRAG.

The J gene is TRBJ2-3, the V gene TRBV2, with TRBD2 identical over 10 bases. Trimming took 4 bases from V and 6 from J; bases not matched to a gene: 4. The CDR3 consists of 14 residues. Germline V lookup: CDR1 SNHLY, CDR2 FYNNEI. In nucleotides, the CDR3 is TGTGCCAGCAGTGTCCTAGCGGGAGCTGATACGCAGTATTTT. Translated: CASSVLAGADTQYF.

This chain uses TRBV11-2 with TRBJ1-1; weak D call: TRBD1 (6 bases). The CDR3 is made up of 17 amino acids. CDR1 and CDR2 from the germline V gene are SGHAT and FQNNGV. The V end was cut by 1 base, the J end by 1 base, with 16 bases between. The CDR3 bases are TGTGCCAGCAGCTTAGTAGGGCAGTTAGGGGGGAACACTGAAGCTTTCTTT. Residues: CASSLVGQLGGNTEAFF.

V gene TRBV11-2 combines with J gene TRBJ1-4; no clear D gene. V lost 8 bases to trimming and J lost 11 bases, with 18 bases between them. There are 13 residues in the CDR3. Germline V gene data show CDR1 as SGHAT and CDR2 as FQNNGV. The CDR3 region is CASLPGTNGKLFF. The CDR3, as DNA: TGTGCCAGCTTGCCGGGAACTAATGGGAAACTGTTTTTT.

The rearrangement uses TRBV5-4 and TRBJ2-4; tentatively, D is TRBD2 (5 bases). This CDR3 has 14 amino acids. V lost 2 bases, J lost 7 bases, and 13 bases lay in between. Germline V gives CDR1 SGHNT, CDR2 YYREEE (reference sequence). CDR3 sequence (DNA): TGTGCCAGCAGCTTTAACGGGAAAGAGAACATTCAGTACTTC. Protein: CASSFNGKENIQYF.

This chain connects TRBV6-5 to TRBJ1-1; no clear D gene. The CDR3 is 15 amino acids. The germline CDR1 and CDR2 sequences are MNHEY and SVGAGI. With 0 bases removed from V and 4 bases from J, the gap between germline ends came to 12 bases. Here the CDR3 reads CASSYSAGFGTEAFF. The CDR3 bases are TGTGCCAGCAGTTACTCGGCCGGGTTTGGCACTGAAGCTTTCTTT.

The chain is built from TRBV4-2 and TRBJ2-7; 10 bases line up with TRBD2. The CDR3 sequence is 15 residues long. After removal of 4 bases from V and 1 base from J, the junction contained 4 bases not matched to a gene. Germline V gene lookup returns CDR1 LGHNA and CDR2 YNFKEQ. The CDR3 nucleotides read TGTGCCAGCAGCCTCGGGACTAGCGCTTCCTACGAGCAGTACTTC. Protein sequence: CASSLGTSASYEQYF.

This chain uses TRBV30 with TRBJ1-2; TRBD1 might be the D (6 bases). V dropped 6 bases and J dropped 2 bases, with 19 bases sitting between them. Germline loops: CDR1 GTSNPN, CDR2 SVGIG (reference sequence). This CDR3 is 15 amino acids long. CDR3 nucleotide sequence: TGTGCCTGCCAGAGGTCGGGACACGTGAACTATGGCTACACCTTC. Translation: CACQRSGHVNYGYTF.

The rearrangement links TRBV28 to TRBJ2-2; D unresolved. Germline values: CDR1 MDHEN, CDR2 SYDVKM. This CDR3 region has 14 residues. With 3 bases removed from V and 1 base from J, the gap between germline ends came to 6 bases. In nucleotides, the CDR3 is TGTGCCAGCAGTTTGGGCTGGAACACCGGGGAGCTGTTTTTT. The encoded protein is CASSLGWNTGELFF.

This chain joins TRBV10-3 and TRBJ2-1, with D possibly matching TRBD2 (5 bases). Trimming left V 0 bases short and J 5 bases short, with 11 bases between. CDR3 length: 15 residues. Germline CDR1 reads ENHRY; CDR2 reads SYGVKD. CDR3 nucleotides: TGTGCCATCAGTGAGTCTATAGGACTGAACAATGAGCAGTTCTTC. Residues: CAISESIGLNNEQFF.

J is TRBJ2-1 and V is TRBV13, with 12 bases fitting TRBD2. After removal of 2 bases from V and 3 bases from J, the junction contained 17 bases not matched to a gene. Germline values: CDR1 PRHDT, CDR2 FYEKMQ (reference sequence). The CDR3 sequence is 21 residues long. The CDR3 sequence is CASSLSKWASGREIDYNEQFF. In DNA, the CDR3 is TGTGCCAGCAGCTTATCGAAATGGGCTAGCGGGAGGGAAATCGACTACAATGAGCAGTTCTTC.

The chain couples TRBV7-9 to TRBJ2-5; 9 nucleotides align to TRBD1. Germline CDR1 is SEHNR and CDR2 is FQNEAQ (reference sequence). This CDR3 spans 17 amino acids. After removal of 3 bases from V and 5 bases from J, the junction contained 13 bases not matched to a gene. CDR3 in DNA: TGTGCCAGCAGCTTCTCGGCGCTGGACAGGGGATGGGAGACCCAGTACTTC. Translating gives CASSFSALDRGWETQYF.

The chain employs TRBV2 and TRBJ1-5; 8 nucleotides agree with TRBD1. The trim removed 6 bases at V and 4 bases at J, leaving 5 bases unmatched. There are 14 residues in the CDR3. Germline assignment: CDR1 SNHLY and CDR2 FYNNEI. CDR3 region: CASRPDRGNQPQHF. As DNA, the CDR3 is TGTGCCAGCAGACCCGACAGGGGAAATCAGCCCCAGCATTTT.